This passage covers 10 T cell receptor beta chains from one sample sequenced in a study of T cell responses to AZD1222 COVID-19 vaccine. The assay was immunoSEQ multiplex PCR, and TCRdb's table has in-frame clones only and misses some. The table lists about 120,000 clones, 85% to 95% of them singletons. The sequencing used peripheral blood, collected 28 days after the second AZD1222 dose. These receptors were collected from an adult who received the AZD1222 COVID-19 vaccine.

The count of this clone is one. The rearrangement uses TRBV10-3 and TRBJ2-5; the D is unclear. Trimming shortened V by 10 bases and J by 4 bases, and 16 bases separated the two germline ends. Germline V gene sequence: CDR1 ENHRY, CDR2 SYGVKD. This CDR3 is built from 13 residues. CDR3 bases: TGTGCCACCCGGGCCAACTCGGGAGAGACCCAGTACTTC. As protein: CATRANSGETQYF.

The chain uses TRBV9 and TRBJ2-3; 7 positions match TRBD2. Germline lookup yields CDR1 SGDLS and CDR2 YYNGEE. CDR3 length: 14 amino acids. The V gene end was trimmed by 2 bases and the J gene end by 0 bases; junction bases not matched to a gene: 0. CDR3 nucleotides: TGTGCCAGCAGCGTTAGCGGGAGCACAGATACGCAGTATTTT. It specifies CASSVSGSTDTQYF.

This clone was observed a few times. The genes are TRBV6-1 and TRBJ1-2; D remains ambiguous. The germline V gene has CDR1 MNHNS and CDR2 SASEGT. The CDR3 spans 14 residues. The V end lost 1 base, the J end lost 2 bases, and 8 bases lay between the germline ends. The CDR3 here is CASSEEMVNYGYTF. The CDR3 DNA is TGTGCCAGCAGTGAAGAGATGGTAAACTATGGCTACACCTTC.

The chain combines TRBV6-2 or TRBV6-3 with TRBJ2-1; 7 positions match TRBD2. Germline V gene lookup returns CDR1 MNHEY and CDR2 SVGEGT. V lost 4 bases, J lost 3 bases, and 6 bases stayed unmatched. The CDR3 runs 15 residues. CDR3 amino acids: CASSFRRGFYNEQFF. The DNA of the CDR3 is TGTGCCAGCAGTTTTAGGCGGGGGTTCTACAATGAGCAGTTCTTC.

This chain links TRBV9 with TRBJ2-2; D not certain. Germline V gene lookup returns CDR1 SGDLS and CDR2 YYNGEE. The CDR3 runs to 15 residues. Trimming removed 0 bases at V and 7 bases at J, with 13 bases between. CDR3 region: CASSVGSQAVGELFF. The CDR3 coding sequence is TGTGCCAGCAGCGTAGGAAGTCAGGCCGTCGGGGAGCTGTTTTTT.

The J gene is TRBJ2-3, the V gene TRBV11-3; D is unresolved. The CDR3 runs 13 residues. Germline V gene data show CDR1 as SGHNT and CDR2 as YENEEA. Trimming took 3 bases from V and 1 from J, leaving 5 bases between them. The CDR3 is CASSFKGTDTQYF. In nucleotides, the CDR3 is TGTGCCAGCAGCTTTAAGGGCACAGATACGCAGTATTTT.

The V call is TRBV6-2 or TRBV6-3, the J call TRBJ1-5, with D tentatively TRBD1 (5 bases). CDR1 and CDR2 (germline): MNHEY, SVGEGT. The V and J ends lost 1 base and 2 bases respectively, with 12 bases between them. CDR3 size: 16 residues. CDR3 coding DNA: TGTGCCAGCAGTTACTATGGGGGGTTCGGCAATCAGCCCCAGCATTTT. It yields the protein CASSYYGGFGNQPQHF.

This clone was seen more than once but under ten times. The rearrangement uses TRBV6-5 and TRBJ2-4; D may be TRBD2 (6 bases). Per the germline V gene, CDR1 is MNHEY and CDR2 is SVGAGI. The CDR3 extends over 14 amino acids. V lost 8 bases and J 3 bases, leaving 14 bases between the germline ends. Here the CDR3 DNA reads TGTGCCAGCTATACCCCGGGACTCAAAAACATTCAGTACTTC. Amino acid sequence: CASYTPGLKNIQYF.

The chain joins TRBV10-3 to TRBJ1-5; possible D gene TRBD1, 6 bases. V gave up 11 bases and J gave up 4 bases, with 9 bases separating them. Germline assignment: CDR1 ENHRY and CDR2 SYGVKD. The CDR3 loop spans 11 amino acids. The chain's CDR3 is CAVGQNQPQHF. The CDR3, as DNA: TGTGCCGTCGGACAGAATCAGCCCCAGCATTTT.

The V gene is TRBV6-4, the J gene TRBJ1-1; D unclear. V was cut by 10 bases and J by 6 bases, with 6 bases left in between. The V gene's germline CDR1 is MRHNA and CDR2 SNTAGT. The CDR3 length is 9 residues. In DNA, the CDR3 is TGTGCCATATCGGCTGAAGCTTTCTTT. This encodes CAISAEAFF.